Presented here are 20 T cell receptor beta chains from one specimen sequenced in a study of CD8 T cells in Susac syndrome. Reverse transcription of roughly 0.45 to 1 ug RNA was performed with random hexamers. TCRdb independently ran MiXCR on the immunoSEQ multiplex PCR reads; one entry per CDR3 protein. The repertoire holds 350,000 to 550,000 distinct CDR3 sequences, with 75% to 90% as singletons. The specimen sequenced was CD8+ T cells from PBMCs. These TCRs come from a human donor with multiple sclerosis.

The chain has TRBV27 and TRBJ1-1; possible D gene TRBD1, 6 bases. Germline V lookup: CDR1 MNHEY, CDR2 SMNVEV (reference sequence). Trimming removed 8 bases from V and 11 bases from J, with 15 bases in between. This CDR3 has 11 amino acids. DNA of the CDR3: TGTGCCAGCTCACAGGGTTCGGTGGCTTTCTTT. It is translated as CASSQGSVAFF.

This chain uses TRBV7-8 with TRBJ1-5, with TRBD1 matching 7 bases. CDR3 size: 15 residues. Germline CDR1 and CDR2: SGHVS and FQNEAQ. The V gene end was trimmed by 3 bases and the J gene end by 2 bases; junction bases not matched to a gene: 4. CDR3 DNA sequence: TGTGCCAGCAGCTTTTTAACAGGGGGCAATCAGCCCCAGCATTTT. It encodes CASSFLTGGNQPQHF.

This sequence joins TRBV10-3 and TRBJ2-5, with 8 positions matching TRBD1. Germline-derived CDR1 and CDR2 are ENHRY and SYGVKD. There are 14 residues in the CDR3. With 7 bases clipped from V and 0 bases from J, the junction kept 4 bases outside the gene matches. CDR3 loop: CAITEDRDQETQYF. CDR3 bases: TGTGCCATCACCGAGGACAGGGACCAAGAGACCCAGTACTTC.

The chain carries TRBV21-1 and TRBJ2-3; the table's TRBD1 call for D was not verified on the DNA. TRBV21-1 is flagged as a pseudogene. This CDR3 contains 14 residues. The CDR3 here is CASSATGFTDTQYF. The CDR3 coding sequence is TGTGCCAGCAGCGCTACAGGGTTCACAGATACGCAGTATTTT.

The chain links TRBV11-3 to TRBJ2-1, with 14 bases fitting TRBD2. The CDR3 is made up of 16 amino acids. Germline V gene lookup returns CDR1 SGHNT and CDR2 YENEEA. V shed 5 bases and J 9 bases; nucleotides not matched to a gene: 9. The CDR3, as DNA: TGTGCCAGCAGCCGCCGACTAGCGGGAGGGCCGGGTGAGCAGTTCTTC. Protein sequence: CASSRRLAGGPGEQFF.

The CDR3 region is CASRPGQGVYGYTF. CDR3 nucleotide sequence: TGTGCCAGCAGACCGGGACAGGGCGTATATGGCTACACCTTC. The chain has TRBV6-1 and TRBJ1-2; 9 bases match TRBD1. The CDR3 has 14 residues. After removal of 6 bases from V and 5 bases from J, the junction contained 7 bases not matched to a gene. Germline CDR1 and CDR2: MNHNS and SASEGT.

Here the CDR3 reads CASSWGDTDTQYF. CDR3 DNA sequence: TGTGCCAGCAGTTGGGGCGACACAGATACGCAGTATTTT. The chain carries TRBV27 and TRBJ2-3; possibly TRBD1 for D (5 bases). With 4 bases removed from V and 2 bases from J, the gap between germline ends came to 7 bases. Germline-derived CDR1 and CDR2 are MNHEY and SMNVEV (reference sequence). This CDR3 contains 13 residues.

The rearrangement links TRBV27 to TRBJ2-1, with 7 bases that match TRBD2. The CDR3 consists of 12 residues. V dropped 6 bases and J dropped 4; count of bases not matched to a gene: 0. Germline V gives CDR1 MNHEY, CDR2 SMNVEV (reference sequence). The chain's CDR3 is CASRGGYNEQFF. CDR3 DNA: TGTGCCAGCAGGGGAGGGTACAATGAGCAGTTCTTC.

The gene calls are TRBV28 and TRBJ2-1, with a tentative D call TRBD1 (6 bases). The CDR3 loop spans 17 amino acids. Trimming pared 1 base from V and 0 bases from J, leaving 13 bases between. CDR1 and CDR2 (germline): MDHEN, SYDVKM. CDR3 bases: TGTGCCAGCAGTTTATCACAGGGAACGAGCTCCTACAATGAGCAGTTCTTC. Amino acid sequence: CASSLSQGTSSYNEQFF.

The V gene is TRBV5-4, the J gene TRBJ1-5; 9 nucleotides match TRBD1. Trimming removed 2 bases from V and 2 bases from J; junction bases left unmatched: 2. The CDR3 runs to 15 residues. Germline loops: CDR1 SGHNT, CDR2 YYREEE (reference sequence). The chain's CDR3 is CASSFTGGGNQPQHF. The DNA for the CDR3 is TGTGCCAGCAGCTTCACAGGGGGCGGCAATCAGCCCCAGCATTTT.

The chain links TRBV3-1 to TRBJ2-7; TRBD2 agrees at 11 bases. Germline-derived CDR1 and CDR2 are LGHDT and YNNKEL (reference sequence). The CDR3 covers 18 residues. V shed 0 bases, J shed 3 bases, and the junction held 10 bases outside the gene matches. CDR3 bases: TGTGCCAGCAGCCAAGATGGGACTAGCGGAGGTCTCTTCTACGAGCAGTACTTC. Translated: CASSQDGTSGGLFYEQYF.

This rearrangement joins TRBV28 to TRBJ2-4, with 7 nucleotides matching TRBD2. This CDR3 region has 18 residues. Per the germline V gene, CDR1 is MDHEN and CDR2 is SYDVKM. V lost 3 bases, J lost 8 bases, and 19 bases stayed unmatched. The CDR3 DNA reads TGTGCCAGCAGTTTCAATCCGGGGGGACTAACGGACGAGGACATTCAGTACTTC. As protein: CASSFNPGGLTDEDIQYF. Filled out from reference TRBV28 and TRBJ2-4, the complete variable domain reads DVKVTQSSRYLVKRTGEKVFLECVQDMDHENMFWYRQDPGLGLRLIYFSYDVKMKEKGDIPEGYSVSREKKERFSLILESASTNQTSMYLCASSFNPGGLTDEDIQYFGAGTRLSVL.

The genes are TRBV28 and TRBJ2-7, with D unresolved. Germline lookup yields CDR1 MDHEN and CDR2 SYDVKM. The CDR3 consists of 12 residues. The V gene lost 6 bases and the J gene lost 5 bases, with 11 bases spanning the gap. This CDR3 reads CASSLSVDEQYF. DNA for the CDR3: TGTGCCAGCAGCTTGAGTGTCGACGAGCAGTACTTC.

The V gene is TRBV29-1, the J gene TRBJ1-1; TRBD1 matches 7 bases. Trimming at V came to 8 bases and at J to 4 bases, leaving 10 bases not matched to a gene. From germline, CDR1 is SQVTM and CDR2 ANQGSEA. This CDR3 spans 13 amino acids. This chain's CDR3 is CSFGTERGTEAFF. The CDR3 nucleotides read TGCAGCTTTGGGACAGAGAGGGGCACTGAAGCTTTCTTT.

V gene TRBV19 combines with J gene TRBJ2-1; 8 nucleotides agree with TRBD2. This CDR3 contains 15 residues. Trimming cost V 4 bases and J 2 bases; bases outside gene matches: 4. Germline CDR1 and CDR2: LNHDA and SQIVND (reference sequence). The CDR3 loop is CASSTGGGAYNEQFF. The CDR3 bases are TGTGCCAGTAGTACGGGAGGGGGGGCCTACAATGAGCAGTTCTTC.

The chain recombines TRBV27 with TRBJ1-1; 7 nucleotides match TRBD1. CDR1 and CDR2 (germline): MNHEY, SMNVEV (reference sequence). The CDR3 runs to 15 residues. J lost 1 base, V lost 6 bases, and 8 bases had no gene match. CDR3 in amino acids: CASSFHRGANTEAFF. The CDR3 region has the DNA TGTGCCAGCAGCTTCCACAGGGGCGCGAACACTGAAGCTTTCTTT.

The chain has TRBV20-1 and TRBJ2-7, with TRBD2 matching 10 bases. There are 18 residues in the CDR3. Germline CDR1 is DFQATT and CDR2 is SNEGSKA (reference sequence). The junction had 14 bases not matched to a gene; V was cut back by 2 bases and J by 1 base. The CDR3 region has the DNA TGCAGTGCTAGACCGCTGAGGACTAGCGGCCCAACTTCCTACGAGCAGTACTTC. The encoded protein is CSARPLRTSGPTSYEQYF.

This chain connects TRBV3-1 to TRBJ1-2; D is undetermined. The CDR3 runs to 13 residues. Germline-derived CDR1 and CDR2 are LGHDT and YNNKEL (reference sequence). V gave up 0 bases and J gave up 8 bases, with 10 bases separating them. The CDR3 coding sequence is TGTGCCAGCAGCCAAGAAACCCCTTGGGGCTACACCTTC. Amino acid sequence: CASSQETPWGYTF. Supplemented by reference TRBV3-1 and TRBJ1-2, the full variable domain reads DTAVSQTPKYLVTQMGNDKSIKCEQNLGHDTMYWYKQDSKKFLKIMFSYNNKELIINETVPNRFSPKSPDKAHLNLHINSLELGDSAVYFCASSQETPWGYTFGSGTRLTVV.

The chain recombines TRBV9 with TRBJ2-1, with D possibly TRBD2 on 6 matching bases. Germline lookup yields CDR1 SGDLS and CDR2 YYNGEE. This CDR3 spans 13 amino acids. V lost 6 bases and J 8 bases, leaving 15 bases between the germline ends. The CDR3 here is CASIYSGAHEQFF. CDR3 DNA: TGTGCCAGCATCTATAGCGGAGCCCATGAGCAGTTCTTC.

This chain links TRBV12-3 or TRBV12-4 with TRBJ2-1; either TRBD1 or TRBD2 may supply D (5 bases each). The CDR3 loop spans 16 amino acids. V shed 6 bases and J shed 2 bases, with 17 bases lying between them. The CDR3 region is CASSQHRQGAYNEQFF. CDR3 nucleotide sequence: TGTGCCAGCAGCCAGCATCGGCAGGGAGCCTACAATGAGCAGTTCTTC.